This T cell receptor beta chain was captured in a study of cytomegalovirus exposure and HLA in healthy donors. Study-wide results and caveats: Three chains linked to CMV were shown in vitro to be specific for CMV antigens.

Comments on this clone: Its specificity is unknown.

The PCR was carried out with 60 Vbeta primers and 13 Jbeta primers. Method: immunoSEQ multiplex PCR; TCRdb's copy keeps in-frame clones and lacks some. Of about 130,000 clones in the sample, around 87% were seen once. V was clipped by 4 bases and J by 6 bases, with 11 bases between them. There are 12 residues in the CDR3. CDR1 and CDR2 from the germline V gene are SGHRS and YFSETQ. Material: PBMCs. The chain carries TRBV5-1 and TRBJ2-7; possibly TRBD1 for D (5 bases). The receptor was derived from a woman in her 30s in good health and CMV-seronegative. In DNA form, the CDR3 reads TGCGCCAGCAGCGGGGCTAGTGCCGAGCAGTACTTC. As protein: CASSGASAEQYF.